This T cell receptor (beta chain) is from a study of blood T cell repertoires in COVID-19. Turning to the study itself: The origin of the acute and convalescent COVID-19 samples was the United States, Italy and Spain. PBMCs, B-cell-depleted T cells, or T cells were the source of the cDNA or gDNA that made up the material.

TCRdb keeps only in-frame clones here, not all; method: immunoSEQ multiplex PCR. The table lists 90,000 to 130,000 clones, just over 75% of them singletons. Germline CDR1 MRHNA, CDR2 SNTAGT. Trimming pared 6 bases from V and 1 base from J, leaving 7 bases between. CDR3 size: 13 residues. The sample was peripheral blood. This sequence joins TRBV6-4 and TRBJ1-5, with D possibly being TRBD1 (6 bases). This TCR was sampled from a woman of 80 years or more with acute or convalescent COVID-19. As DNA, the CDR3 is TGTGCCAGCAGCGGACAGAGCAATCAGCCCCAGCATTTT. Protein product: CASSGQSNQPQHF.